The T cell receptor (beta chain) under discussion was sequenced for a study of blood T cells in healthy people across ages. Trimming removed 6 bases from V and 3 bases from J, with 29 bases in between. CDR1 and CDR2 from the germline V gene are DFQATT and SNEGSKA (reference sequence). The CDR3 loop spans 18 amino acids. This clonotype came up a few times. Isolation yielded PBMCs, at least 7 million per sample, in every case. The use of a sample-barcoded 5' primer and a J-beta primer mix characterized a second PCR of about 7 to 12 cycles. TCRdb redid the calling of the 5' RACE reads with MiXCR, one entry per CDR3 protein. Counted here are over a million distinct CDR3 sequences, under 45% occurring once; the ten biggest clones make up under 20%.

The sequence was obtained from a woman aged 55-75 years in good health. Specimen: blood. The chain combines TRBV20-1 with TRBJ1-1; maybe TRBD1 (6 bases). DNA of the CDR3: TGCAGTGCCCCCACCGCGGGGGCGCTTGCCCACAGGGACACTGAAGCTTTCTTT. This translates into CSAPTAGALAHRDTEAFF.